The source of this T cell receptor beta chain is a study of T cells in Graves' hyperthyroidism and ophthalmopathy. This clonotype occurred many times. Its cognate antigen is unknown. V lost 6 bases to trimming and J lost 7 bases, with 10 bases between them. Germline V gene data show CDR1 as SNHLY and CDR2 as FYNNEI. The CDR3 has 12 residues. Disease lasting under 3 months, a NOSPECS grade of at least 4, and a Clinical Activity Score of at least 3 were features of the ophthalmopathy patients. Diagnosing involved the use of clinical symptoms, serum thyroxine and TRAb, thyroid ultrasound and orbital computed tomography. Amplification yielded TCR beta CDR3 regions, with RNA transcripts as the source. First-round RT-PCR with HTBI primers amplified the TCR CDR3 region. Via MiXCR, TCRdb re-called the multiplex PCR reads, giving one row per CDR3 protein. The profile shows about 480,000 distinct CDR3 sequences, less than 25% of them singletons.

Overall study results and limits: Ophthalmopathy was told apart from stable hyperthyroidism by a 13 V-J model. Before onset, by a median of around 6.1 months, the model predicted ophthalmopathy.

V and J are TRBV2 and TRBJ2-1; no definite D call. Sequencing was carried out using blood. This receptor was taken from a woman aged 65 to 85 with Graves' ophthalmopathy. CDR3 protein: CASRGNGNEQFF. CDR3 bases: TGTGCCAGCAGGGGGAACGGGAATGAGCAGTTCTTC.